Listed below are T cell receptor beta chains from one sample, sequenced in a study of T cells in Graves' hyperthyroidism and ophthalmopathy. TCRdb re-called the multiplex PCR reads through MiXCR, storing one row per CDR3 protein. The sample holds hundreds of thousands of distinct CDR3 sequences; approximately 40% are singletons and the top ten take about 9%. What was sequenced was blood. These receptors were taken from a man aged 18 to 30 with Graves' hyperthyroidism. CDR3s leave out the opening cysteine and the closing phenylalanine or tryptophan.

cdr3_aa: ASKGQPNTGELF
v_call: TRBV7-2

cdr3_aa: ATSRVGGTGNQPQH
v_call: TRBV15

cdr3_aa: ASSAIAARGETQY
v_call: TRBV28

cdr3_aa: ASETGLDGANVLT
v_call: TRBV19

cdr3_aa: ATSSYQGLGDEKLF
v_call: TRBV15

cdr3_aa: ASSLVGTEETQY
v_call: TRBV7-8

cdr3_aa: ATSSYRQGSQPQH
v_call: TRBV15

cdr3_aa: ASRDYRQETQY
v_call: TRBV19

cdr3_aa: ASSPTSGRATGELF
v_call: TRBV11-2

cdr3_aa: ASRTLDSYEQY
v_call: TRBV5-1

cdr3_aa: SVSQGGAVDEQY
v_call: TRBV29-1

cdr3_aa: ASSNRDRDYTTNEKLF
v_call: TRBV10-3

cdr3_aa: ASSVTGGRGIETQY
v_call: TRBV9

cdr3_aa: ASSLVAGVGGTEAF
v_call: TRBV5-1

cdr3_aa: ASSQVAGQYNSPLH
v_call: TRBV4-1

cdr3_aa: ASSPSAVGSYEQY
v_call: TRBV7-8

cdr3_aa: ASSVPGEVAGGSTGELF
v_call: TRBV9

cdr3_aa: AIRDRDSNQPQH
v_call: TRBV10-3

cdr3_aa: ASSSTQGETQY
v_call: TRBV7-2

cdr3_aa: ASSQELADYEQY
v_call: TRBV4-3

cdr3_aa: ASGERDSREAF
v_call: TRBV7-9

cdr3_aa: ASSSPGGAKAF
v_call: TRBV6-2/TRBV6-3

cdr3_aa: AVPGHLSYEQY
v_call: TRBV2

cdr3_aa: ASSDRKSPGETQY
v_call: TRBV7-9